These T cell receptor beta chains were read from a single sample in a study of T cell responses to AZD1222 COVID-19 vaccine. Clones were read by immunoSEQ multiplex PCR, and TCRdb kept only the in-frame ones, dropping some. The table has 120,000 to 150,000 clones, around nine tenths seen once. Specimen: peripheral blood, collected 28 days after the second AZD1222 dose. The receptor source for this set is an adult who received the AZD1222 COVID-19 vaccine. Both conserved end residues are part of each CDR3. D genes are given only for firm matches. Some rows have no size entry. The others give once, few or many, or a class for an expanded clone.

TRBV5-6,.,TRBJ2-7,.,TGTGCCAGCAGCTTCCGCTTCGGCGGTCTCGAGCAGTACTTC,CASSFRFGGLEQYF
TRBV7-6,few,TRBJ1-6,.,TGTGCCAGCATCAAACCCCGGGGGCGATATAATTCACCCCTCCACTTT,CASIKPRGRYNSPLHF
TRBV6-1,.,TRBJ1-5,.,TGTGCCAGCAGTGATTCGACAGGTAGACTGATGGGCCAGCATTTT,CASSDSTGRLMGQHF
TRBV3-1/TRBV3-2,few,TRBJ2-5,.,TGTGCCAGCAGCCAAGAGGAGACCCAGTACTTC,CASSQEETQYF
TRBV4-2,.,TRBJ1-2,TRBD1,TGTGCCAGCAGCCAAGCTCAGGGGGAGGGGAACTATGGCTACACCTTC,CASSQAQGEGNYGYTF
TRBV6-2/TRBV6-3,.,TRBJ2-7,.,TGTGCCAGCAGTTACTCGAGTCGGGCGCTGAGCTCCTACGAGCAGTACTTC,CASSYSSRALSSYEQYF
TRBV7-8,.,TRBJ2-1,.,TGTGCCAGCAGCCGGGGTCCGGCCTACAATGAGCAGTTCTTC,CASSRGPAYNEQFF
TRBV28,.,TRBJ2-3,.,TGTGCCAGCAGAGCTAGCACAGATACGCAGTATTTT,CASRASTDTQYF
TRBV7-9,few,TRBJ1-2,.,TGTGCCAGCAGCTTGGGGGAGTTGCGAGGCTACACCTTC,CASSLGELRGYTF
TRBV18,.,TRBJ1-1,.,TGTGCCAGCTCACCTGGGGGAAGCACTGAAGCTTTCTTT,CASSPGGSTEAFF
TRBV9,.,TRBJ2-1,.,TGTGCCAGCAGCGTAGGAGGGTCCTACAATGAGCAGTTCTTC,CASSVGGSYNEQFF
TRBV2,.,TRBJ1-5,TRBD1,TGTGCCAGCAGTAGACAGGGGGACAGGCAGCCCCAGCATTTT,CASSRQGDRQPQHF
TRBV5-1,.,TRBJ2-3,.,TGCGCCAGCAGCTTGTGGGGTAGCACAGATACGCAGTATTTT,CASSLWGSTDTQYF
TRBV4-3,.,TRBJ1-1,.,TGCGCCAGCAGCCAAACCCACCAGAACACTGAAGCTTTCTTT,CASSQTHQNTEAFF
TRBV18,.,TRBJ1-1,TRBD1,TGTGCCAGCTCACCGCAACCGGGACAGGGGATAGTCACTGAAGCTTTCTTT,CASSPQPGQGIVTEAFF
TRBV6-5,.,TRBJ1-5,.,TGTGCCGTCATGGATAGCTATCAGCCCCAGCATTTT,CAVMDSYQPQHF
TRBV4-3,.,TRBJ2-6,.,TGCGCCAGCAGCCAACCCCAGGACAAGGGGATCTCTTCGACCAACGTCCTGACTTTC,CASSQPQDKGISSTNVLTF
TRBV18,.,TRBJ1-1,TRBD1,TGTGCCAGCTCCCTAACAGGGGCACGGACTGAAGCTTTCTTT,CASSLTGARTEAFF
TRBV27,.,TRBJ2-7,TRBD1,TGTGCCAGCAGTCTGGGGGGAGGGACAGGGGGACTTTACGAGCAGTACTTC,CASSLGGGTGGLYEQYF
TRBV30,.,TRBJ1-1,.,TGTGCCTGGAGTGTCTACGCAACACGGAGGTATACTGAAGCTTTCTTT,CAWSVYATRRYTEAFF
TRBV7-2,.,TRBJ2-3,TRBD2,TGTGCCAGCAGCTTAGGGACTAGCGGGAGTTCAGATACGCAGTATTTT,CASSLGTSGSSDTQYF
TRBV14,.,TRBJ1-1,.,TGTGCCAGCAGCCAAGCGGGATCCATGAACACTGAAGCTTTCTTT,CASSQAGSMNTEAFF
TRBV21-1,few,TRBJ2-1,.,TGTGCCAGCAGCAAAGTTAGGAAAAGGACTAGCGGGAGGGCCTACAATGAGCAGTTCTTC,CASSKVRKRTSGRAYNEQFF
TRBV5-1,.,TRBJ1-1,TRBD1,TGCGCCAGCAGCTGGACAGGGAGCACTGAAGCTTTCTTT,CASSWTGSTEAFF
TRBV4-1,.,TRBJ1-5,TRBD1,TGCGCCAGCAGCCAAGCCAGGGGGAGCAATCAGCCCCAGCATTTT,CASSQARGSNQPQHF
TRBV18,.,TRBJ1-1,.,TGTGCCAGCTCAGCCAGGGATAGCAACACTGAAGCTTTCTTT,CASSARDSNTEAFF
TRBV2,.,TRBJ1-5,TRBD1,TGTGCCAGCAGCAGGACAGGGGATCAGCCCCAGCATTTT,CASSRTGDQPQHF
TRBV5-1,.,TRBJ1-6,TRBD1,TGCGCCAGCAGCCACCGGGACAGGTCCTATTCACCCCTCCACTTT,CASSHRDRSYSPLHF
TRBV12-3/TRBV12-4,.,TRBJ1-3,.,TGTGCCAGCTCCGGAAACACCATATATTTT,CASSGNTIYF
TRBV7-6,.,TRBJ2-3,TRBD2,TGTGCCAGCAGTGGGACTAGCCGGTACGCAGATACGCAGTATTTT,CASSGTSRYADTQYF
TRBV28,.,TRBJ1-1,.,TGTGCCAGCAGTTTAGCAGGGCCGAAGGCCACTGAAGCTTTCTTT,CASSLAGPKATEAFF
TRBV7-9,.,TRBJ1-1,.,TGTGCCAGCAGCCTTAATACAGGGAACACTGAAGCTTTCTTT,CASSLNTGNTEAFF
TRBV4-3,once,TRBJ1-2,.,TGCGCCAGCAGCCAAGAGAAGTCCCACGATGGCTATGGCTACACCTTC,CASSQEKSHDGYGYTF
TRBV7-9,.,TRBJ2-5,.,TGTGCCAGCAGCTCATTAGGAATAACAGGATTACAAGAGACCCAGTACTTC,CASSSLGITGLQETQYF
TRBV4-1,few,TRBJ2-7,.,TGCGCCAGCAGCTACAGGACTACCGACTCAGGGGAGCAGTACTTC,CASSYRTTDSGEQYF
TRBV6-5,.,TRBJ2-1,TRBD2,TGTGCCAGCAGTTACGAGACTAGCGGGATCAATGAGCAGTTCTTC,CASSYETSGINEQFF
TRBV27,.,TRBJ1-2,.,TGTGCCAGCAGGGGGGGCGCCGGTGGCTACACCTTC,CASRGGAGGYTF
TRBV6-1,.,TRBJ2-1,.,TGTGCCAGCAGTGATATGGAGGCTTCAGGTGAGCAGTTCTTC,CASSDMEASGEQFF
TRBV9,.,TRBJ2-3,.,TGTGCCAGCAGCCCGGGGATTTTAGATACGCAGTATTTT,CASSPGILDTQYF